Given below is one T cell receptor (beta chain) in context. The data belong to a study of OX40 agonist ivuxolimab in advanced cancers. Data came from immunoSEQ multiplex PCR; TCRdb stores just in-frame clones and leaves some out. This sample yields more than 9,000 clones, of which 69% are seen a single time; about an eighth belongs to the top ten. CDR3 length: 15 amino acids. Trimming cost V 2 bases and J 1 base, with 9 bases left between them. CDR1 is LGHNA, CDR2 YNFKEQ, per germline. Source: CD4+ or CD8+ T cells sorted from blood, taken in a trial of the OX40 agonist ivuxolimab. The chain employs TRBV4-2 and TRBJ1-5; D may be TRBD1 (6 bases). This TCR came from an adult with an advanced solid tumor such as melanoma, head and neck, liver or kidney cancer. The CDR3 coding sequence is TGTGCCAGCAGCCAATACAGGGAGAGCAATCAGCCCCAGCATTTT. It translates to CASSQYRESNQPQHF.